This T cell receptor (beta chain) comes out of a study of blood T cell repertoires in COVID-19. Study-wide background: Sample material is recorded as cDNA or gDNA derived from T cells, B-cell-depleted T cells, or PBMCs.

The authors' processing: From reference gene primer amplification, estimates of nucleated cell counts were derived. Clones were sequenced by immunoSEQ multiplex PCR, and TCRdb holds only the in-frame ones, with some missing. V, J and clone size reflect that table, while D and trimming were determined from the DNA. This table holds 150,000 to 200,000 clones, approximately 85% found once. The CDR3 length is 15 residues. The V and J ends lost 0 bases and 5 bases, in that order; junction bases with no gene match: 7. In germline, CDR1 is SGHNT, CDR2 YYREEE (reference sequence). The sequencing sample was made of peripheral blood. This chain links TRBV5-4 with TRBJ1-1; 7 nucleotides agree with TRBD1. This clonotype was obtained from a woman older than 75 with acute or convalescent COVID-19. This CDR3 reads CASSLVVRGLTEAFF. DNA for the CDR3: TGTGCCAGCAGCTTGGTTGTCAGGGGGTTGACTGAAGCTTTCTTT.